The T cell receptor (beta chain) under discussion was sequenced for a study of blood T cells in healthy people across ages. The CDR3 covers 16 residues. Trimming removed 2 bases from V and 0 bases from J, with 11 bases in between. Total RNA was extracted at no less than 5.5 micrograms per sample. This clonotype was recorded at least ten times. Using a J-beta primer mix together with a sample-barcoded 5' primer, a second PCR was run for 7 to 11 cycles. Each CDR3 protein gets one entry after TCRdb re-called the 5' RACE reads with MiXCR. The sample records approximately 1.5 million distinct CDR3 sequences, approximately 42% being singletons.

This sequence originates from a woman under 30 in good health. The gene calls are TRBV12-3 or TRBV12-4 and TRBJ2-4; a weak D match, TRBD1 (6 bases). Sequenced sample: blood. CDR3 in DNA: TGTGCCAGCAGTTTATGGCAGGGGATAGCCAAAAACATTCAGTACTTC. Translated: CASSLWQGIAKNIQYF.